The rows below give T cell receptor beta chains drawn from one sample of a study of CD8 T cells in ankylosing spondylitis. TCRdb processed the 5' RACE reads anew with MiXCR; each CDR3 protein has one entry. The sample includes some 800,000 distinct CDR3 sequences, 12% of them seen just once. The specimen was blood, either unsorted or a sorted T cell fraction (not recorded which). Receptors originate from a male donor with ankylosing spondylitis. Both conserved end residues are part of each CDR3. D genes are given only for firm matches. Part of the rows lack a size; the others show once, few, many or a class for expanded clones.

>-|-|TRBV5-1|TRBJ2-2
CASRPVMVTGELFF
TGCGCCAGCAGGCCAGTGATGGTCACCGGGGAGCTGTTTTTT
>-|many|TRBV10-2|TRBJ2-3
CASSLARLGDTQYF
TGCGCCAGCAGCCTAGCGCGCTTGGGAGATACGCAGTATTTT
>-|few|TRBV20-1|TRBJ2-7
CSARDPGHEQYF
TGCAGTGCTAGAGACCCAGGCCACGAGCAGTACTTC
>TRBD1|many|TRBV29-1|TRBJ1-5
CSVGQGAGQPQHF
TGCAGCGTGGGACAGGGGGCAGGTCAGCCCCAGCATTTT
>-|few|TRBV20-1|TRBJ2-7
CSATGNTGEQYF
TGCAGTGCCACCGGGAACACCGGCGAGCAGTACTTC
>-|many|TRBV12-3/TRBV12-4|TRBJ2-1
CASSLSLVYEQFF
TGTGCCAGCAGTTTATCGCTAGTTTATGAGCAGTTCTTC
>-|few|TRBV6-1|TRBJ2-7
CASTRKGGTYEQYF
TGTGCCAGCACCCGTAAAGGGGGAACCTACGAGCAGTACTTC
>TRBD1|many|TRBV5-6|TRBJ2-5
CASSSPGQGETQYF
TGTGCCAGCAGCTCTCCGGGACAGGGAGAGACCCAGTACTTC
>-|few|TRBV6-5|TRBJ2-3
CASSYDPWSTDTQYF
TGTGCCAGCAGTTACGACCCGTGGAGCACAGATACGCAGTATTTT
>TRBD1|-|TRBV3-1|TRBJ1-3
CASSQGVGQDRNTIYF
TGTGCCAGCAGCCAAGGGGTGGGACAGGACCGAAACACCATATATTTT
>-|-|TRBV10-3|TRBJ2-1
CATSRQAHEQFF
TGTGCCACATCCCGGCAGGCACATGAGCAGTTCTTC
>-|many|TRBV5-1|TRBJ2-1
CASSLVVHNNEQFF
TGCGCCAGCAGCTTGGTGGTGCATAACAATGAGCAGTTCTTC
>TRBD1|few|TRBV4-2|TRBJ1-4
CASSQLQGVSEKLFF
TGTGCCAGCAGCCAGTTACAGGGGGTTAGCGAAAAACTGTTTTTT
>TRBD1|-|TRBV7-9|TRBJ2-7
CASSLWDRERDEQYF
TGTGCCAGCAGCCTATGGGACAGGGAAAGAGACGAGCAGTACTTC
>TRBD2|-|TRBV7-2|TRBJ2-7
CASSLSGELYEQYF
TGTGCCAGCAGCTTGAGCGGGGAACTCTACGAGCAGTACTTC
>-|-|TRBV10-1|TRBJ2-2
CASSDMGQAGELFF
TGCGCCAGCAGTGATATGGGACAAGCCGGGGAGCTGTTTTTT
>-|-|TRBV10-3|TRBJ1-2
CAISDAVRGYTF
TGTGCCATCAGTGACGCCGTACGGGGCTACACCTTC
>TRBD2|few|TRBV3-1|TRBJ2-3
CASSRSGTTDTQYF
TGTGCCAGCAGCCGAAGCGGGACCACAGATACGCAGTATTTT
>-|few|TRBV5-1|TRBJ2-5
CASSLAGTYQETQYF
TGCGCCAGCAGCTTGGCCGGGACATACCAAGAGACCCAGTACTTC
>-|many|TRBV6-5|TRBJ2-7
CASSYSFSESSYEQYF
TGTGCCAGCAGTTACTCGTTCTCTGAAAGCTCCTACGAGCAGTACTTC
>-|-|TRBV9|TRBJ2-3
CASSVGQASTDTQYF
TGTGCCAGCAGCGTAGGGCAGGCGAGCACAGATACGCAGTATTTT
>-|many|TRBV29-1|TRBJ2-5
CSVNQGGETQYF
TGCAGCGTCAATCAGGGGGGAGAGACCCAGTACTTC
>-|-|TRBV11-3|TRBJ2-1
CASSLNPQGYEQFF
TGTGCCAGCAGCTTAAACCCCCAAGGGTATGAGCAGTTCTTC
>-|-|TRBV20-1|TRBJ2-7
CSAYKDYEQYF
TGCAGTGCTTACAAGGACTACGAGCAGTACTTC
>TRBD1|many|TRBV29-1|TRBJ2-5
CSVGTGAGETQYF
TGCAGCGTGGGGACAGGGGCTGGAGAGACCCAGTACTTC
>-|many|TRBV20-1|TRBJ1-1
CSAKTAEKMNTEAFF
TGCAGTGCTAAGACAGCCGAGAAGATGAACACTGAAGCTTTCTTT
>-|many|TRBV29-1|TRBJ1-1
CSVLESWNTEAFF
TGCAGCGTTTTGGAATCCTGGAACACTGAAGCTTTCTTT
>-|many|TRBV5-1|TRBJ2-1
CASSFSTASSYNEQFF
TGCGCCAGCAGCTTTAGTACAGCCAGCTCCTACAATGAGCAGTTCTTC
>-|many|TRBV7-2|TRBJ1-2
CASSLGPRDGYTF
TGTGCCAGCAGCTTAGGCCCCAGAGATGGCTACACCTTC
>-|many|TRBV6-1|TRBJ2-2
CASSQYTQGWELFF
TGTGCCAGCAGTCAGTACACCCAGGGCTGGGAGCTGTTTTTT
>-|few|TRBV28|TRBJ2-7
CASSLQGNRYYEQYF
TGTGCCAGCAGTCTCCAGGGGAACCGATACTACGAGCAGTACTTC
>-|-|TRBV15|TRBJ2-2
CATSRDKGITGELFF
TGTGCCACCAGCAGAGATAAGGGGATCACCGGGGAGCTGTTTTTT
>-|many|TRBV5-1|TRBJ1-1
CASSLVPGDTEAFF
TGCGCCAGCAGCTTGGTACCAGGGGACACTGAAGCTTTCTTT
>-|-|TRBV15|TRBJ2-7
CATSRDYRDSYEQYF
TGTGCCACCAGCAGGGACTACCGGGACAGCTACGAGCAGTACTTC
>-|few|TRBV18|TRBJ2-2
CASSPKTETGELFF
TGTGCCAGCTCACCCAAGACTGAAACCGGGGAGCTGTTTTTT
>-|-|TRBV20-1|TRBJ2-2
CSAKWKDTGELFF
TGCAGTGCCAAATGGAAAGACACCGGGGAGCTGTTTTTT
>TRBD1|-|TRBV19|TRBJ1-5
CASSRDRGFQPQHF
TGTGCCAGTAGTCGGGACAGGGGGTTTCAGCCCCAGCATTTT
>-|many|TRBV20-1|TRBJ1-2
CSARLTGYTF
TGCAGTGCTAGATTAACCGGCTACACCTTC
>-|many|TRBV7-9|TRBJ1-2
CASSLSDPPGYTF
TGTGCCAGCAGCCTAAGTGATCCTCCGGGCTACACCTTC
>TRBD2|many|TRBV29-1|TRBJ2-1
CSVTHSGRLYNEQFF
TGCAGCGTTACCCATAGCGGGAGGTTGTACAATGAGCAGTTCTTC
>TRBD1|-|TRBV4-1|TRBJ1-1
CASSQPQGRETEAFF
TGCGCCAGCAGCCAGCCACAGGGGAGAGAAACTGAAGCTTTCTTT
>TRBD1|few|TRBV27|TRBJ1-5
CASSLRQGRNQPQHF
TGTGCCAGCAGTTTGCGACAGGGTAGAAATCAGCCCCAGCATTTT
>-|-|TRBV10-3|TRBJ1-3
CAIIPSRDGNTIYF
TGTGCCATCATCCCCTCCAGGGACGGAAACACCATATATTTT
>-|many|TRBV12-3/TRBV12-4|TRBJ2-2
CASTSGVSGELFF
TGTGCCAGCACCTCCGGGGTTTCCGGGGAGCTGTTTTTT
>TRBD1|-|TRBV7-9|TRBJ1-5
CASSAGTGVRNQPQHF
TGTGCCAGCAGCGCCGGGACAGGGGTAAGGAATCAGCCCCAGCATTTT
>-|-|TRBV6-1|TRBJ2-4
CASSEVMGNIQYF
TGTGCCAGCAGTGAAGTGATGGGAAACATTCAGTACTTC
>TRBD1|-|TRBV24-1|TRBJ2-1
CATSDIQGGEFF
TGTGCCACCAGTGATATACAGGGGGGAGAGTTCTTC
>TRBD1|few|TRBV15|TRBJ2-1
CATSLGQGIYNEQFF
TGTGCCACCAGCTTAGGACAGGGAATTTACAATGAGCAGTTCTTC
>-|few|TRBV5-1|TRBJ1-5
CASSPNSDNQPQHF
TGCGCCAGCAGCCCAAACAGCGACAATCAGCCCCAGCATTTT
>-|-|TRBV6-2/TRBV6-3|TRBJ2-7
CASSYGPRTGYSYEQYF
TGTGCCAGCAGTTACGGGCCCAGGACGGGCTATTCCTACGAGCAGTACTTC
>TRBD1|many|TRBV29-1|TRBJ2-7
CSFSPGTVSYEQYF
TGCAGCTTCTCTCCCGGGACAGTCTCCTACGAGCAGTACTTC
>-|-|TRBV7-2|TRBJ1-2
CASSSRHVIYGYTF
TGTGCCAGCAGCTCTCGACACGTTATCTATGGCTACACCTTC
>-|few|TRBV4-3|TRBJ2-5
CASSQGFGVGETQYF
TGCGCCAGCAGCCAAGGATTCGGGGTTGGCGAGACCCAGTACTTC
>-|-|TRBV4-3|TRBJ1-1
CASSVRRDTEAFF
TGCGCCAGCAGCGTACGGAGGGACACTGAAGCTTTCTTT
>-|many|TRBV7-2|TRBJ1-1
CASSPGSREAFF
TGTGCCAGCAGCCCGGGCTCTAGGGAAGCTTTCTTT
>TRBD1|many|TRBV20-1|TRBJ1-3
CSAAQGARNTIYF
TGCAGTGCCGCCCAGGGGGCCCGAAACACCATATATTTT
>-|-|TRBV5-6|TRBJ2-1
CASSSRQIYNEQFF
TGTGCCAGCAGTTCCCGACAGATCTACAATGAGCAGTTCTTC
>-|-|TRBV7-2|TRBJ2-6
CASSFEVVGANVLTF
TGTGCCAGCAGCTTCGAGGTAGTCGGGGCCAACGTCCTGACTTTC